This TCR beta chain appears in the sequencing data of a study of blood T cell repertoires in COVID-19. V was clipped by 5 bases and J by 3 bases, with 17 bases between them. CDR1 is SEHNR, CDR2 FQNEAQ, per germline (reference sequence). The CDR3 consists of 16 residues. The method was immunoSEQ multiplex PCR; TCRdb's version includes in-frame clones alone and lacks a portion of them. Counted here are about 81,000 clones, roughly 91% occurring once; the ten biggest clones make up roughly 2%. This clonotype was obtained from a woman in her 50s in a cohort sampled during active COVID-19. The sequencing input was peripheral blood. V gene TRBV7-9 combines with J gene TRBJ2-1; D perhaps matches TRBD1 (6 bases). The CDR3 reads CASSNPGDSYYNEQFF. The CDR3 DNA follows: TGTGCCAGCAGCAACCCAGGGGATTCCTACTACAATGAGCAGTTCTTC. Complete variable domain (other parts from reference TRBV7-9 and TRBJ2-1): DTGVSQNPRHKITKRGQNVTFRCDPISEHNRLYWYRQTLGQGPEFLTYFQNEAQLEKSRLLSDRFSAERPKGSFSTLEIQRTEQGDSAMYLCASSNPGDSYYNEQFFGPGTRLTVL.